This paragraph reports one TCR beta chain. Antigen unknown. Measured with immunoSEQ multiplex PCR; TCRdb has only the in-frame clones, and not every one. The sample has roughly 150,000 clones, roughly nine tenths seen once; the top ten hold about 9.4%. The data originate from a study of T cell responses to AZD1222 COVID-19 vaccine. Study observations and caveats: Every sample of the repertoires postdated the peak T cell response. Increased Spike-specific TCR breadth and depth were observed after two AZD1222 doses.

The ends were cut back, 5 bases at V and 0 bases at J, with 7 bases in the middle. Germline assignment: CDR1 LGHDT and CDR2 YNNKEL (reference sequence). The CDR3 sequence is 13 residues long. This chain uses TRBV3-1 (or the pseudogene TRBV3-2) with TRBJ2-5, with D hard to call. The receptor's source is an adult who received the AZD1222 COVID-19 vaccine. The input for sequencing was peripheral blood, taken 28 days after the second AZD1222 dose. The CDR3 here is CASSREYQETQYF. The CDR3 nucleotides are TGTGCCAGCAGCAGGGAATACCAAGAGACCCAGTACTTC.